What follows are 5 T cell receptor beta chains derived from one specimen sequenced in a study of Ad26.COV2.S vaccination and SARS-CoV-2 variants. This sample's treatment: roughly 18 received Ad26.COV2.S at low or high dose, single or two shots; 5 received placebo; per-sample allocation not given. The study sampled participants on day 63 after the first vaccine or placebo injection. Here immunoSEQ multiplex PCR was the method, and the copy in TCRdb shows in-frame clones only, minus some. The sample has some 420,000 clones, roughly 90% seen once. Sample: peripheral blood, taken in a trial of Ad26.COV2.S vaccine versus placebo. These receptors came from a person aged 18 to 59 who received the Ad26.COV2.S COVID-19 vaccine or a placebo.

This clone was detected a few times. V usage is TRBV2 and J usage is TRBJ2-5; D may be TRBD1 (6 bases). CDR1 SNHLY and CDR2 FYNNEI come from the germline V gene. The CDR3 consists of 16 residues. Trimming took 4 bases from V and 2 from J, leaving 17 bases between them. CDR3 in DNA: TGTGCCAGCAGTGGGCGAGACGCAGGGGATCAAGAGACCCAGTACTTC. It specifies CASSGRDAGDQETQYF.

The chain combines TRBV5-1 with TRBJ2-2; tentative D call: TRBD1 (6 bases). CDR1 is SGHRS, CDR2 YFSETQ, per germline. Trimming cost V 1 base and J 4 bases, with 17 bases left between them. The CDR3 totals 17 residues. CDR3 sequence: CASSLPIDRPTTGELFF. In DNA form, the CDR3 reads TGCGCCAGCAGCTTGCCTATCGACAGGCCAACCACCGGGGAGCTGTTTTTT. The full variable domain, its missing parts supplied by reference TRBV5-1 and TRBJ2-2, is KAGVTQTPRYLIKTRGQQVTLSCSPISGHRSVSWYQQTPGQGLQFLFEYFSETQRNKGNFPGRFSGRQFSNSRSEMNVSTLELGDSALYLCASSLPIDRPTTGELFFGEGSRLTVL.

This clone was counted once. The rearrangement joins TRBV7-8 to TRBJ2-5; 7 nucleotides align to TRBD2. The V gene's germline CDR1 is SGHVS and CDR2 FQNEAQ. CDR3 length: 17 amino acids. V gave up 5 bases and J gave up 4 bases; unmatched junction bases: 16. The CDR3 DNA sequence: TGTGCCAGCAGCCCGGGACCCAAGGGGAGGGATCGAGAGACCCAGTACTTC. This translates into CASSPGPKGRDRETQYF.

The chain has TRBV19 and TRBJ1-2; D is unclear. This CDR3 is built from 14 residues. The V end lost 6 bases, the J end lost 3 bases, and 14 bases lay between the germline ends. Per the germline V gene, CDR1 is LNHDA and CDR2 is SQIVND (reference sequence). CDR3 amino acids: CASSPGAVHYGYTF. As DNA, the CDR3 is TGTGCCAGTAGCCCCGGTGCAGTTCACTATGGCTACACCTTC.

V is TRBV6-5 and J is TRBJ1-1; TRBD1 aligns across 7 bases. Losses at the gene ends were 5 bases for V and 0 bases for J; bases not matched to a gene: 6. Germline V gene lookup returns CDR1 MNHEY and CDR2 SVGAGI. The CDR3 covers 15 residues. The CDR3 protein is CASSTEGTVNTEAFF. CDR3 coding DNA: TGTGCCAGCAGTACAGAGGGGACAGTGAACACTGAAGCTTTCTTT.